The T cell receptor (beta chain) described here comes from a study of CD8 T cells in ankylosing spondylitis. TCRdb used MiXCR to reprocess the 5' RACE reads, holding one entry per CDR3 protein. The sample includes roughly 90,000 distinct CDR3 sequences, about 8.3% of them seen just once. Overall study findings and caveats: It appeared that ankylosing spondylitis blood was characterized by a TCR beta motif of under ten highly homologous variants.

On this clonotype: Its antigen is currently unknown. A much larger clone lies a single base off, so this may be a read error.

The clonotype originates from a male donor with ankylosing spondylitis. The sample taken for sequencing was blood, either unsorted or a sorted T cell fraction (not recorded which).

As DNA, the CDR3 is TGTGCCAGCAGCCGACTCGGCCAAGAGTCCCAGTACTTC. It translates to CASSRLGQESQYF. This sequence joins TRBV3-1 and TRBJ2-5; D not resolved. The germline CDR1 and CDR2 sequences are LGHDT and YNNKEL (reference sequence). CDR3 size: 13 residues.